This is a list of T cell receptor beta chains from one sample in a study of beta chain features in type 1 diabetes. Sequencing was performed with immunoSEQ multiplex PCR; in TCRdb, only in-frame clones are kept and a portion is missing. Among around 40,000 clones listed, roughly half were seen once. Sequences were obtained from Tregs from blood. The receptors originated from a woman aged 18-29 years in good health. The CDR3 runs from the conserved cysteine through the conserved F or W. A D gene is named only where the DNA matches it firmly. Clone size appears in some rows only: once, few, many, or a class for an expanded clone.

TRBV27	TRBJ1-5	NA	NA	TGTGCCAGCAGTGCCCTGCGTGGGGGCCAGCCCCAGCATTTT	CASSALRGGQPQHF
TRBV7-9	TRBJ2-3	NA	TRBD2	TGTGCCAGCAGCGTACGACTAGCGGGAGGCACAGATACGCAGTATTTT	CASSVRLAGGTDTQYF
TRBV7-9	TRBJ2-1	NA	NA	TGTGCCAGCAGCTTAGGTAGCGGCGGCCCATACAATGAGCAGTTCTTC	CASSLGSGGPYNEQFF
TRBV7-9	TRBJ2-2	NA	NA	TGTGCCAGCAGCCTGCTAGTAGTCGCCGGGGAGCTGTTTTTT	CASSLLVVAGELFF
TRBV10-3	TRBJ2-3	few	NA	TGTGCCATCAGCCTAGCGAGCCTTAACACAGATACGCAGTATTTT	CAISLASLNTDTQYF
TRBV28	TRBJ2-3	medium-sized	TRBD2	TGTGCCAGCAGTTATACCTCAGCGGGAGTGATAGATACGCAGTATTTT	CASSYTSAGVIDTQYF
TRBV28	TRBJ2-7	NA	NA	TGTGCCAGCAGTGAAGTGACGGGGATCTACGAGCAGTACTTC	CASSEVTGIYEQYF
TRBV23-1	TRBJ1-5	NA	TRBD1	TGCGCCAGCAGTCATCCGACAGGGGATCAGCCCCAGCATTTT	CASSHPTGDQPQHF
TRBV28	TRBJ1-2	NA	NA	TGTGCCAGCAGGTACCCCCTGGGGGGGGCCGATGGCTACACCTTC	CASRYPLGGADGYTF
TRBV18	TRBJ1-1	NA	NA	TGTGCCAGCTCACCACAGGGAGGAAGGAACACTGAAGCTTTCTTT	CASSPQGGRNTEAFF
TRBV28	TRBJ1-2	NA	NA	TGTGCCAGCAGTCTATACCGACGGAATAACTATGGCTGCACCTTC	CASSLYRRNNYGCTF
TRBV2	TRBJ2-1	NA	TRBD2	TGTGCCAGCAGCCCGGGACTAGTTCGGGTGTTCTTC	CASSPGLVRVFF
TRBV6-1	TRBJ1-6	NA	TRBD1	TGTGCCAGCAGTGTTGACCGGGACAGGGGTTCACCCCTCCACTTT	CASSVDRDRGSPLHF
TRBV25-1	TRBJ1-1	once	NA	TGTGCCAGCAGTCGCCACCGGGACACTGAAGCTTTCTTT	CASSRHRDTEAFF
TRBV19	TRBJ1-3	few	NA	TGTGCCAGTATCCGAACTCGCGATAACTCTGGAAACACCATATATTTT	CASIRTRDNSGNTIYF
TRBV6-6	TRBJ2-1	NA	TRBD2	TGTGCCAGCAGTTACTCGGCTAGCGGGATAAATGAGCAGTTCTTC	CASSYSASGINEQFF
TRBV18	TRBJ1-5	NA	NA	TGTGCCAGCTCACCACGAGTCACAGATCGGCAGCCCCAGCATTTT	CASSPRVTDRQPQHF
TRBV19	TRBJ1-5	few	TRBD1	TGTGCCAGTATTCTCACCTTGGGACAGGGGTATAGCAATCAGCCCCAGCATTTT	CASILTLGQGYSNQPQHF
TRBV28	TRBJ1-5	once	NA	TGTGCCAGCAGTTTCTGGGGGCTTAGCAATCAGCCCCAGCATTTT	CASSFWGLSNQPQHF
TRBV28	TRBJ2-7	once	NA	TGTGCCAGCAGTTATGACAGTGCCTACGAGCAGTACTTC	CASSYDSAYEQYF
TRBV7-2	TRBJ2-3	NA	NA	TGTGCCAGCAGCTTCCTAGCAGATGCTAGCACAGATACGCAGTATTTT	CASSFLADASTDTQYF
TRBV29-1	TRBJ2-2	few	TRBD1	TGCAGCGTCCCGGACAGGGGGCGGACCGGGGAGCTGTTTTTT	CSVPDRGRTGELFF
TRBV4-2	TRBJ1-5	few	NA	TGTGCCAGCAGCCAAACATGGGGGGATAGCAATCAGCCCCAGCATTTT	CASSQTWGDSNQPQHF
TRBV4-3	TRBJ2-7	NA	TRBD2	TGCGCCAGCAGCCAAGAATACGGGCTAGCGGGAGTTCAACGTTGGGAGCAGTACTTC	CASSQEYGLAGVQRWEQYF
TRBV18	TRBJ1-4	few	NA	TGTGCCAGCTCACCTCAGGGGAATGAAAAACTGTTTTTT	CASSPQGNEKLFF
TRBV5-1	TRBJ2-7	few	TRBD2	TGCGCCAGCAGCTCTTGGGACTACTCCGGAGCCGAGCAGTACTTC	CASSSWDYSGAEQYF
TRBV4-3	TRBJ2-4	NA	TRBD2	TGCGCCAGCAGCCAAGATCCGGGGGGAGGGATAGCCAAAAACATTCAGTACTTC	CASSQDPGGGIAKNIQYF
TRBV5-1	TRBJ2-1	few	TRBD2	TGCGCCAGCAGCTTTGCACTAGCGGGAGCAGGTGAGCAGTTCTTC	CASSFALAGAGEQFF
TRBV28	TRBJ2-3	NA	NA	TGTGCCAGCAGTTTAGGACTCTCCACAGATACGCAGTATTTT	CASSLGLSTDTQYF
TRBV18	TRBJ2-7	NA	TRBD1	TGTGCCAGCTCACCCCGATATGACAGGGCGAATAGGGAGCAGTACTTC	CASSPRYDRANREQYF
TRBV2	TRBJ1-6	few	NA	TGTGCCAGCAACAGGGAAGGTTCACCCCTCCACTTT	CASNREGSPLHF
TRBV6-6	TRBJ1-6	NA	NA	TGTGCCAGCAGCCCCCGGTTGGGAATGGGACTTGGACCCCTCCACTTT	CASSPRLGMGLGPLHF
TRBV5-8	TRBJ1-5	NA	NA	TGTGCCAGCAGCTTTCGATTAACAGGGCCCCAGCATTTT	CASSFRLTGPQHF
TRBV28	TRBJ1-4	NA	TRBD1	TGTGCCAGCAGTTCCGCCGGGACAGGGGAGAAACTGTTTTTT	CASSSAGTGEKLFF
TRBV7-9	TRBJ2-3	NA	NA	TGTGCCAGCAGCTTAGTAGGCGGTTCGAGTTGGGATACGCAGTATTTT	CASSLVGGSSWDTQYF
TRBV7-3	TRBJ2-7	NA	TRBD1	TGTGCCAGCAGCCGCGGGACAGGGCCCTACGAGCAGTACTTC	CASSRGTGPYEQYF
TRBV2	TRBJ1-3	NA	NA	TGTGCCAGCCGTTCCCGAGTCGCAAACACCATATATTTT	CASRSRVANTIYF
TRBV29-1	TRBJ2-1	NA	TRBD1	TGCAGCGTTATTGGACAGGGGGCTAGCAATGAGCAGTTCTTC	CSVIGQGASNEQFF
TRBV7-9	TRBJ2-7	NA	TRBD2	TGTGCCAGCAGCCGGGGGACTAGCGGGAGATACGAGCAGTACTTC	CASSRGTSGRYEQYF
TRBV6-5	TRBJ1-1	NA	NA	TGTGCCAGCAGCCGCTTTGCTATGAACACTGAAGCTTTCTTT	CASSRFAMNTEAFF
TRBV14	TRBJ2-7	NA	TRBD1	TGTGCCAGCAGCCGCCCCGCCGGGACAGACTCCTACGAGCAGTACTTC	CASSRPAGTDSYEQYF
TRBV18	TRBJ1-2	few	TRBD1	TGTGCCAGCTCACCGGCTGGCGGTACAGGACAGGGTCGCTATGGCTACACCTTC	CASSPAGGTGQGRYGYTF
TRBV7-9	TRBJ1-5	NA	TRBD1	TGTGCCAGCAGCTTACTGGGACAGGGTGAAGGCAATCAGCCCCAGCATTTT	CASSLLGQGEGNQPQHF
TRBV20-1	TRBJ2-2	NA	NA	TGCAGTGCTAGTATAGCCGGGGAGCTGTTTTTT	CSASIAGELFF
TRBV29-1	TRBJ1-5	NA	NA	TGCAGCGTTGTCTCATATCGGGACGCGGGGGCAGAGGGCAATCAGCCCCAGCATTTT	CSVVSYRDAGAEGNQPQHF
TRBV5-8	TRBJ2-7	once	NA	TGTGCCAGCAGCTTGTGGGTTCCCCTAGCCTACGAGCAGTACTTC	CASSLWVPLAYEQYF
TRBV28	TRBJ1-5	once	TRBD1	TGTGCCAGCCACCAGCCGGGACAGGGGGCTCGAAATCAGCCCCAGCATTTT	CASHQPGQGARNQPQHF
TRBV5-1	TRBJ2-5	NA	TRBD2	TGCGCCAGCAGCCTGGGACTATCGTACCAAGAGACCCAGTACTTC	CASSLGLSYQETQYF
TRBV6-5	TRBJ1-2	NA	NA	TGTGCCAGCAGTTACTCGACCAGGGGCAGAGGCTACACCTTC	CASSYSTRGRGYTF
TRBV29-1	TRBJ1-3	NA	TRBD1	TGCAGCGTTGCGCCGACAGGGGTGGATGGAAACACCATATATTTT	CSVAPTGVDGNTIYF
TRBV27	TRBJ1-5	NA	TRBD1	TGTGCCAGCAAAACAGGGGCCCCCGGGGGCAATCAGCCCCAGCATTTT	CASKTGAPGGNQPQHF
TRBV30	TRBJ2-3	NA	NA	TGTGCCTGGAGTGATACGAACAGGAGAAGCACAGATACGCAGTATTTT	CAWSDTNRRSTDTQYF
TRBV9	TRBJ2-7	NA	NA	TGTGCCAGCAGCGTAGTGGAGGACAGATACGAGCAGTACTTC	CASSVVEDRYEQYF
TRBV7-9	TRBJ1-3	NA	NA	TGTGCCAGCAGCTCACAGAGATGGGGAAACACCATATATTTT	CASSSQRWGNTIYF
TRBV6-6	TRBJ1-1	few	TRBD1	TGTGCCAGCAGTTACTCTTGGACAGGGGGGTACACTGAAGCTTTCTTT	CASSYSWTGGYTEAFF
TRBV10-3	TRBJ1-6	NA	NA	TGTGCTAGCTCAAGCTATAATTCACCCCTCCACTTT	CASSSYNSPLHF
TRBV7-6	TRBJ2-5	once	NA	TGTGCCAGCAGCTTGTTCGGAGAAGAGACCCAGTACTTC	CASSLFGEETQYF
TRBV18	TRBJ1-1	NA	NA	TGTGCCAGCTCACCAAACAGTCGTGGCACTGAAGCTTTCTTT	CASSPNSRGTEAFF